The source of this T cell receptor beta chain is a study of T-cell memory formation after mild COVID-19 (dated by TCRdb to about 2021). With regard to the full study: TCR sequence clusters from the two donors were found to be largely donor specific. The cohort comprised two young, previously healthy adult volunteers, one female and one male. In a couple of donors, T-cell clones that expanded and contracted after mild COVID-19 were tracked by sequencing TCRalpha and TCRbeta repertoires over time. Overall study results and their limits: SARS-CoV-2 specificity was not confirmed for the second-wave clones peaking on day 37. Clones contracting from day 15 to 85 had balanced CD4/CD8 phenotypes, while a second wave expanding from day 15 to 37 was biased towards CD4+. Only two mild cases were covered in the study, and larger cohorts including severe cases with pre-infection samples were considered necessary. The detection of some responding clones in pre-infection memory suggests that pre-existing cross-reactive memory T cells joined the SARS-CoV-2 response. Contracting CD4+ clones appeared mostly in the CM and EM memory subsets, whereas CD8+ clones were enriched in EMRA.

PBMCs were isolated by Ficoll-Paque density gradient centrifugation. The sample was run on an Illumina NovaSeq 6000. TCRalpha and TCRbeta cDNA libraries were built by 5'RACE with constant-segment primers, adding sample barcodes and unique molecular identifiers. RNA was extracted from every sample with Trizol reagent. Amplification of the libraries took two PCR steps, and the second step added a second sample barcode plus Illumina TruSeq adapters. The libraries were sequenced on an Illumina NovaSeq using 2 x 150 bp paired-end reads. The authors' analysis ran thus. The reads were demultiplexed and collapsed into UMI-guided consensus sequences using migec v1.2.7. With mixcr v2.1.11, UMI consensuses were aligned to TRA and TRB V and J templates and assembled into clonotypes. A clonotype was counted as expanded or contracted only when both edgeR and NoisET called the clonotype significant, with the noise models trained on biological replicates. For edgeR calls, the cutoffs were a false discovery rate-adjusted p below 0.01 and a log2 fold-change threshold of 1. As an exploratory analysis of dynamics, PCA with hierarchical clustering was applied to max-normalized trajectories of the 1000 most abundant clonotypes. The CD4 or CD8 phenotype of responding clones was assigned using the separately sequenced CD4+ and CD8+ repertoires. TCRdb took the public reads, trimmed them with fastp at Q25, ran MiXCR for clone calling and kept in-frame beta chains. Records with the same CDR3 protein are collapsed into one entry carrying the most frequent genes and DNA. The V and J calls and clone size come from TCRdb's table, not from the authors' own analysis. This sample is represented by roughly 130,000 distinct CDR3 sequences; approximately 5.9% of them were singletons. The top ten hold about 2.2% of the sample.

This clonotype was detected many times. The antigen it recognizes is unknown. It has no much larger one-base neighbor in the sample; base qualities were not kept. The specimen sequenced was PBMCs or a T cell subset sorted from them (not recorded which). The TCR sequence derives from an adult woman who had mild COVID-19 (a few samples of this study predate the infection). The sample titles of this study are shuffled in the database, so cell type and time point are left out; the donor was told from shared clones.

The CDR3 region reads CSVSGGGDEQFF. The DNA sequence is given as TGCAGCGTTTCGGGAGGGGGCGATGAGCAGTTCTTC. Here the chain combines TRBV29-1 and TRBJ2-1; the D segment could be TRBD2, given 8 matching bases. According to the germline V gene, CDR1 reads SQVTM and CDR2 reads ANQGSEA. The CDR3 sequence holds 12 residues, the cysteine and phenylalanine included. Only the CDR3 DNA stays, 36 bases, in frame from base 1. Cut back by 5 bases and 8 bases, the V and J ends lie 13 bases apart.